Listed here is a single TCR beta chain. This clone turned up a few times. Its antigen specificity is not known. Base qualities were left out, and no much larger clone turns up one base away. Other DNA variants within this sample encode the same CDR3. The data derive from a study of CD4+ T cells in melanoma (dated by TCRdb to about 2022). At the level of the whole study: Neoantigen-specific CD4+ T cells in human melanoma were what the study investigated. Summary of the overall study and its limitations: The report described a correlation between neoantigen-specific CD4+ T cells and the function of CD8+ T cells, macrophages and B cells. According to the report, neoantigen-specific CD4+ T cells in melanoma displayed diverse differentiation states.

Trimming costs V 0 bases and J 3 bases, and their ends lie 8 bases apart. Inclusive of the bounding cysteine and phenylalanine, the CDR3 is 14 residues long. Left in the record is the CDR3 DNA by itself, 42 bases read in frame from the first base. CDR1 and CDR2 are drawn from the germline V gene: SGHAT, FQNNGV. Donors were patients with melanoma. The method was the immunoSEQ multiplex PCR assay. The table was pulled from immuneACCESS by TCRdb, which kept in-frame rearrangements only. Such tables lose some clones; where checked, under half of the loss comes from unresolved V genes, and the rest has no known cause. The sample table holds about 4,800 clones, of which 62% were seen once. The ten largest clones represent around 32% of the sample.

Sequenced: cells from a culture (not recorded whether cultured in vitro). The chain employs TRBV11-2 and TRBJ1-2, with the D gene too uncertain to name. This clonotype originated in a human donor with melanoma. The sequenced DNA: TGTGCCAGCAGCTTAGAGGGATATGACTATGGCTACACCTTC. Translated, it gives CASSLEGYDYGYTF.